These T cell receptor beta chains were read from a single sample in a study of blood T cell repertoires in COVID-19. Method: immunoSEQ multiplex PCR; TCRdb's copy keeps in-frame clones and lacks some. The data show 150,000 to 200,000 clones, with roughly 80% seen just once and around 2.7% held by the top ten. The specimen sequenced was peripheral blood. These receptors were taken from a man between 65 and 85 years old with acute or convalescent COVID-19. The CDR3 runs from the conserved cysteine through the conserved F or W. The D gene is left open where the match is weak. Only part of the rows carry a size: once, few, many, or a class if the clone is expanded.

V gene	J gene	clone size	D gene	CDR3 DNA	CDR3 protein
TRBV29-1	TRBJ2-7	NA	TRBD1	TGCAGCGCCATTGGGACAGACGATTCCTACGAGCAGTACTTC	CSAIGTDDSYEQYF
TRBV9	TRBJ2-7	NA	NA	TGTGCCAGCAGCGGAACAGGGCTAAGGGGTGACGAGCAGTACTTC	CASSGTGLRGDEQYF
TRBV6-6	TRBJ1-6	NA	NA	TGTGCCAGCAGCTCTAACTATAATTCACCCCTCCACTTT	CASSSNYNSPLHF
TRBV18	TRBJ2-5	NA	NA	TGTGCCAGCTCACCCCCGACAGGTTGGGAGACCCAGTACTTC	CASSPPTGWETQYF
TRBV7-3	TRBJ2-1	NA	NA	TGTGCCAGCACCGTTCGCGATAGGAGTGAGCAGTTCTTC	CASTVRDRSEQFF
TRBV9	TRBJ2-7	few	NA	TGTGCCAGCAGCGTAGGTCCAGGGTCCTACGAGCAGTACTTC	CASSVGPGSYEQYF
TRBV28	TRBJ1-4	NA	TRBD1	TGTGCCGGACAGGGGAATGAAAAACTGTTTTTT	CAGQGNEKLFF
TRBV6-4	TRBJ2-1	once	NA	TGTGCCAGCAGTCCACAGGAAACCACCTACAATGAGCAGTTCTTC	CASSPQETTYNEQFF
TRBV4-1	TRBJ1-1	NA	TRBD1	TGCGCCAGCAGCCAAGATTTTTGGGACAGGGGGGGTAGGATGAACACTGAAGCTTTCTTT	CASSQDFWDRGGRMNTEAFF
TRBV6-5	TRBJ2-7	NA	TRBD1	TGTGCCAGCAGCATGTTGGGACAGGGGGCCGGCGAGCAGTACTTC	CASSMLGQGAGEQYF
TRBV7-8	TRBJ2-1	NA	TRBD2	TGTGCCAGCAGCAGCGGGGCTCCTCACAATGAGCAGTTCTTC	CASSSGAPHNEQFF
TRBV7-3	TRBJ2-1	once	TRBD2	TGTGCCAGCAGCTACATAGCGGGAAACTACAATGAGCAGTTCTTC	CASSYIAGNYNEQFF
TRBV2	TRBJ1-1	NA	NA	TGTGCCAGCAGGGGAGAGGGACTGCCGAACACTGAAGCTTTCTTT	CASRGEGLPNTEAFF
TRBV19	TRBJ2-1	NA	NA	TGTGCCACCCAGGCGGGGTATCTTTCAAATGAGCAGTTCTTC	CATQAGYLSNEQFF
TRBV15	TRBJ2-2	NA	NA	TGTGCCACCAGCCCAGGCCGCGGGGCGAACACCGGGGAGCTGTTTTTT	CATSPGRGANTGELFF
TRBV6-5	TRBJ1-2	NA	NA	TGTGCCAGCAGTTCCCAGGGGTTGGGCGGCTACACCTTC	CASSSQGLGGYTF
TRBV7-2	TRBJ2-7	NA	NA	TGTGCCAGCAGTCACGATGCGGTATACGAGCAGTACTTC	CASSHDAVYEQYF
TRBV7-9	TRBJ1-2	NA	NA	TGTGCCAGCACCGATCCCGGGAGCTATGGCTACACCTTC	CASTDPGSYGYTF
TRBV18	TRBJ2-3	once	NA	TGTGCCAGCTCACCAAACGACGGGTCAGGCACAGATACGCAGTATTTT	CASSPNDGSGTDTQYF
TRBV25-1	TRBJ2-5	NA	TRBD2	TGTGCCAGCAAGGACGTGACTAGCGCGTCCCAAGAGACCCAGTACTTC	CASKDVTSASQETQYF
TRBV29-1	TRBJ1-5	few	TRBD1	TGCAGCGTGAAAATGACAGGGGGACATCAGCCCCAGCATTTT	CSVKMTGGHQPQHF
TRBV7-2	TRBJ2-3	NA	TRBD2	TGTGCCAGCAGCCCCCGTGCTAGCGGGAGGGATACGCAGTATTTT	CASSPRASGRDTQYF
TRBV4-1	TRBJ1-4	NA	TRBD1	TGCGCCAGCAGCCAAGTTCCTCCGGGACAGCAAAATGAAAAACTGTTTTTT	CASSQVPPGQQNEKLFF